This T cell receptor (beta chain) was obtained from a study of identical twins. A universal primer site came from template switching; cDNA carried unique molecular identifiers. TCRdb recomputed calls from the 5' RACE reads with MiXCR, one row per CDR3 protein. Of about 1.7 million distinct CDR3 sequences in the sample, about 31% were seen once. Only healthy Caucasians were enrolled as donors. This TCR derives from a newborn girl in good health. Specimen: cord blood.

The CDR3 DNA is TGTGCCAGCAGTTTAGGGGCAGGGGGCCTGAATGAGCAGTACTTC. Its translation is CASSLGAGGLNEQYF. The J gene is TRBJ2-5, the V gene TRBV12-3 or TRBV12-4; 8 bases are a match to TRBD1. The CDR3 contains 15 residues. The trim removed 1 base at V and 11 bases at J, leaving 12 bases unmatched.